What follows are 32 T cell receptor beta chains derived from one specimen sequenced in a study of blood T cells in healthy people across ages. Alongside a J-beta primer mix, a sample-barcoded 5' primer served in a second PCR lasting roughly 6 to 12 cycles. In TCRdb, the 5' RACE reads were re-called with MiXCR into one record per CDR3 protein. The sample lists about 830,000 distinct CDR3 sequences; 62% were seen once. The source material was blood. Receptors were obtained from a man aged 25 to 45 in good health.

The chain has TRBV27 and TRBJ2-4; the D is unclear. The better agreement between TRBJ2-7 and the DNA end casts doubt on the J call. This CDR3 has 13 amino acids. CDR1 is MNHEY, CDR2 SMNVEV, per germline (reference sequence). In DNA form, the CDR3 reads TGTGCCAGCAGTTTATCCCACTGGGACGAGCAGTACTTC. Amino acid sequence: CASSLSHWDEQYF.

There are a few counts of this clonotype. The V gene is TRBV7-2, the J gene TRBJ1-6; D possibly corresponds to TRBD1 (6 bases). The CDR3 runs to 14 residues. V shed 5 bases and J shed 10 bases, with 15 bases lying between them. CDR1 and CDR2 (germline): SGHTA, FQGNSA. CDR3 bases: TGTGCCAGCAGCCCCAGGGGCGAGCCCTCACCCCTCCACTTT. Its translation is CASSPRGEPSPLHF.

As for this clonotype: One end of the junction fails to match germline, which may point to a read error. The rearrangement uses TRBV7-8 and TRBJ1-4, with 7 bases matching TRBD1. Germline assignment: CDR1 SGHVS and CDR2 FQNEAQ. The CDR3 is 16 amino acids. This CDR3 is CASSLGTGATNEKLFF. The CDR3 DNA is TGTGCCAGCAGCTTAGGTACAGGGGCAACTAACGAAAAACTGTTTTTT.

The V and J genes are TRBV9 and TRBJ2-4, with TRBD2 as a possible D gene (6 bases). The DNA matches TRBJ2-7 better at its end, which makes the J call doubtful. Germline CDR1 SGDLS, CDR2 YYNGEE. This CDR3 is 13 amino acids long. The CDR3 is CASSVFSGYEQYF. The CDR3 DNA sequence: TGTGCCAGCAGCGTATTTAGCGGCTACGAGCAGTACTTC.

V usage is TRBV6-5 and J usage is TRBJ2-1; D is undetermined. The J call is in doubt because the DNA end fits TRBJ2-7 better. Germline V lookup: CDR1 MNHEY, CDR2 SVGAGI. The CDR3 consists of 12 residues. The CDR3 spells CASSLNYNEQYF. Here the CDR3 DNA reads TGTGCCAGCAGCCTAAATTACAATGAGCAGTACTTC.

The chain joins TRBV12-3 or TRBV12-4 to TRBJ1-5; TRBD1 agrees at 10 bases. This CDR3 is 15 amino acids long. J was trimmed by 9 bases and V by 5 bases; bases with no gene match: 10. The CDR3 is CASSTNGQGGLPQHF. The CDR3 region has the DNA TGTGCCAGCAGTACCAATGGACAGGGGGGCCTGCCCCAGCATTTT.

This clonotype was recorded a few times. The chain carries TRBV4-2 and TRBJ2-3; TRBD2 aligns across 8 bases. CDR1 LGHNA and CDR2 YNFKEQ come from the germline V gene. Trimming at V came to 6 bases and at J to 2 bases, leaving 7 bases not matched to a gene. This CDR3 region has 15 residues. CDR3 sequence: CASSGLAGFTDTQYF. The CDR3 nucleotides read TGTGCCAGCAGTGGTCTAGCGGGTTTCACAGATACGCAGTATTTT.

This sequence joins TRBV7-2 and TRBJ2-3; a weak D match, TRBD1 (6 bases). V dropped 4 bases and J dropped 3 bases, with 17 bases sitting between them. The CDR3 runs to 16 residues. CDR1 SGHTA and CDR2 FQGNSA come from the germline V gene. Here the CDR3 reads CASSYPGTYVTDTQYF. CDR3 nucleotides: TGTGCCAGCAGCTACCCCGGGACATATGTTACAGATACGCAGTATTTT.

The chain recombines TRBV20-1 with TRBJ1-2; TRBD1 matches at 11 bases. The junction had 13 bases not matched to a gene; V was cut back by 8 bases and J by 8 bases. Germline-derived CDR1 and CDR2 are DFQATT and SNEGSKA (reference sequence). There are 14 residues in the CDR3. The DNA of the CDR3 is TGCAGTCACAGGGGCGAGGACAGGGGGCAAGGCTACACCTTC. Residues: CSHRGEDRGQGYTF.

The rearrangement joins TRBV6-5 to TRBJ2-1; D is unclear. Germline CDR1 MNHEY, CDR2 SVGAGI. The CDR3 length is 15 residues. The V end was cut by 2 bases, the J end by 0 bases, with 8 bases between. CDR3: CASSYLASSYNEQFF. The CDR3 DNA reads TGTGCCAGCAGTTACCTGGCGAGCTCCTACAATGAGCAGTTCTTC.

The rearrangement joins TRBV7-6 to TRBJ2-7; TRBD2 aligns across 10 bases. Germline CDR1 reads SGHVS; CDR2 reads FNYEAQ. The CDR3 length is 17 residues. Unmatched junction bases numbered 8, after V lost 1 base and J lost 2 bases. Here the CDR3 reads CASSLGPQRGGTYEQYF. CDR3 sequence (DNA): TGTGCCAGCAGCTTAGGGCCCCAGCGGGGGGGTACCTACGAGCAGTACTTC.

The chain employs TRBV7-2 and TRBJ2-1, with D perhaps matching TRBD2 (6 bases). CDR1 is SGHTA and CDR2 is FQGNSA in the germline V gene. Trimming pared 4 bases from V and 4 bases from J, leaving 14 bases between. This CDR3 spans 15 amino acids. The CDR3 DNA reads TGTGCCAGCAGCTCGGGCGGGGAGCTTTACAATGAGCAGTTCTTC. This translates into CASSSGGELYNEQFF.

This clonotype was picked up a small number of times. This chain uses TRBV20-1 with TRBJ2-7; D is uncertain. The last part of the DNA fits TRBJ2-5 better; the J call may be wrong. CDR1 is DFQATT and CDR2 is SNEGSKA in the germline V gene (reference sequence). The CDR3 runs 13 residues. Written as DNA, the CDR3 is TGCAGTGCAAAGACCCGCTTGGGGGAGACCCAGTACTTC. Protein product: CSAKTRLGETQYF.

The chain carries TRBV7-2 and TRBJ2-1; unclear D gene. Trimming took 4 bases from V and 9 from J, leaving 13 bases between them. Germline CDR1 SGHTA, CDR2 FQGNSA. The CDR3 has 13 residues. The CDR3 nucleotides are TGTGCCAGCAGCTCCCCACAAGAAGGTGAGCAGTTCTTC. Its translation: CASSSPQEGEQFF.

V usage is TRBV29-1 and J usage is TRBJ2-1; possible D gene TRBD2, 6 bases. The CDR3 sequence is 14 residues long. CDR1 is SQVTM and CDR2 is ANQGSEA in the germline V gene. V shed 7 bases and J shed 7 bases, with 20 bases lying between them. The CDR3 nucleotides are TGCAGCGCCTTGTCAGGGTTTGGGAGGAATGAGCAGTTCTTC. It translates to CSALSGFGRNEQFF.

The chain has TRBV28 and TRBJ2-7, with 8 positions matching TRBD2. Germline CDR1 and CDR2: MDHEN and SYDVKM. The CDR3 runs 17 residues. With V trimmed by 2 bases and J by 0 bases, 9 bases remained unmatched. Written as DNA, the CDR3 is TGTGCCAGCAGTTTAATGGCTAGCGGGCACTACTCCTACGAGCAGTACTTC. Amino acids: CASSLMASGHYSYEQYF.

The chain combines TRBV5-1 with TRBJ2-6; 9 positions agree with TRBD1. The V and J ends lost 5 bases and 4 bases, in that order; junction bases with no gene match: 7. CDR1 is SGHRS and CDR2 is YFSETQ in the germline V gene. The CDR3 totals 16 residues. CDR3 residues: CASRQGALGGANVLTF. The CDR3 nucleotides read TGCGCCAGCAGACAGGGGGCCTTAGGAGGGGCCAACGTCCTGACTTTC.

This clonotype was seen a few times. J is TRBJ2-1 and V is TRBV10-3; TRBD2 aligns across 10 bases. V lost 6 bases and J lost 4; bases outside the gene matches: 12. The germline V gene has CDR1 ENHRY and CDR2 SYGVKD. The CDR3 has 17 residues. This CDR3 reads CAISEDPSGGQYNEQFF. For the CDR3, the DNA is TGTGCCATCAGCGAGGACCCTAGCGGGGGACAATACAATGAGCAGTTCTTC.

This clonotype has only a few counts. The rearrangement links TRBV25-1 to TRBJ2-1; 11 nucleotides match TRBD1. The CDR3 runs 17 residues. Germline CDR1 reads MGHDK; CDR2 reads SYGVNS. After removal of 3 bases from V and 7 bases from J, the junction contained 11 bases not matched to a gene. For the CDR3, the DNA is TGTGCCAGCAGTGACAGCCTCCGGGACAGGGGGTATAATGAGCAGTTCTTC. This sequence encodes CASSDSLRDRGYNEQFF.

The chain recombines TRBV20-1 with TRBJ2-7; 7 positions agree with TRBD2. The CDR3 extends over 14 amino acids. Germline values: CDR1 DFQATT, CDR2 SNEGSKA (reference sequence). V lost 3 bases to trimming and J lost 2 bases; unmatched junction nucleotides: 7. Here the CDR3 DNA reads TGCAGTGCTAGCCGAGCGGGGCGGCCCTACGAGCAGTACTTC. It codes for CSASRAGRPYEQYF.

The V call is TRBV25-1, the J call TRBJ1-1; D gene uncertain. The germline V gene encodes CDR1 MGHDK and CDR2 SYGVNS. The CDR3 sequence is 14 residues long. The V end lost 3 bases, the J end lost 0 bases, and 8 bases lay between the germline ends. The CDR3 loop is CASSDAGMNTEAFF. CDR3 DNA sequence: TGTGCCAGCAGTGACGCCGGAATGAACACTGAAGCTTTCTTT.

The chain combines TRBV27 with TRBJ2-1; 7 bases agree with TRBD1. The junction had 6 bases not matched to a gene; V was cut back by 2 bases and J by 8 bases. From germline, CDR1 is MNHEY and CDR2 SMNVEV (reference sequence). This CDR3 comprises 14 residues. CDR3 protein: CASSLTGASHEQFF. The DNA of the CDR3 is TGTGCCAGCAGTTTAACAGGGGCTTCCCATGAGCAGTTCTTC.

V usage is TRBV9 and J usage is TRBJ2-3; D not resolved. The CDR3 extends over 12 amino acids. Germline V lookup: CDR1 SGDLS, CDR2 YYNGEE. V lost 4 bases and J 10 bases, leaving 13 bases between the germline ends. CDR3 sequence (DNA): TGTGCCAGCAGCTCGAGAAGTGTTGCGCAGTATTTT. It is translated as CASSSRSVAQYF.

The rearrangement uses TRBV7-3 and TRBJ2-1, with D tentatively TRBD1 or TRBD2 (5 bases each). V was clipped by 5 bases and J by 3 bases, with 11 bases between them. This CDR3 region has 14 residues. CDR1 is SGHTA, CDR2 FQGTGA, per germline. The CDR3 sequence is CASSPLRGYNEQFF. The CDR3 bases are TGTGCCAGCAGCCCACTGAGGGGCTACAATGAGCAGTTCTTC.

This clonotype was picked up a small number of times. The genes are TRBV27 and TRBJ2-4; D ambiguous. The DNA end is a closer match to TRBJ2-7, so the J assignment may be wrong. The CDR3 spans 13 residues. Germline lookup yields CDR1 MNHEY and CDR2 SMNVEV (reference sequence). The CDR3 DNA sequence: TGTGCCAGCAGTTTGAAAGGTTACTACGAGCAGTACTTC. This sequence encodes CASSLKGYYEQYF.

The V gene is TRBV7-9, the J gene TRBJ2-3; TRBD1 is a possible D gene (5 bases). The germline CDR1 and CDR2 sequences are SEHNR and FQNEAQ (reference sequence). V was trimmed by 5 bases and J by 3 bases, leaving 15 bases between them. The CDR3 is 15 residues long. CDR3 DNA sequence: TGTGCCAGCAGCAGCGCGAAGGGGCCGACAGATACGCAGTATTTT. Its protein is CASSSAKGPTDTQYF.

The genes are TRBV20-1 and TRBJ2-7, with D possibly matching TRBD1 (6 bases). V was trimmed by 6 bases and J by 4 bases, leaving 16 bases between them. This CDR3 contains 13 residues. Germline loops: CDR1 DFQATT, CDR2 SNEGSKA (reference sequence). The CDR3 sequence is CSAKRQVDYEQYF. CDR3 DNA: TGCAGTGCCAAAAGACAGGTTGATTACGAGCAGTACTTC.

The chain has TRBV12-3 or TRBV12-4 and TRBJ2-3; 8 nucleotides match TRBD1. The CDR3 sequence is 15 residues long. V gave up 7 bases and J gave up 4 bases; unmatched junction bases: 10. DNA of the CDR3: TGTGCCAGCACCCACGGGGACAGGACGCCAGATACGCAGTATTTT. Translation: CASTHGDRTPDTQYF.

CDR3 DNA sequence: TGCAGCGTGGGGACAGGAGGGGTCGGGGAGCTGTTTTTT. It codes for CSVGTGGVGELFF. V usage is TRBV29-1 and J usage is TRBJ2-2; TRBD1 matches 8 bases. The junction had 7 bases not matched to a gene; V was cut back by 6 bases and J by 7 bases. This CDR3 comprises 13 residues. Germline V CDR1 and CDR2: SQVTM, ANQGSEA.

Worth noting for this clonotype: The junction and the germline gene differ at one end; a read error may be behind it. V usage is TRBV20-1 and J usage is TRBJ2-3, with D hard to call. Germline values: CDR1 DFQATT, CDR2 SNEGSKA (reference sequence). The CDR3 totals 14 residues. The CDR3 region is CSARGAGLWDTRYF. DNA for the CDR3: TGCAGTGCTAGAGGGGCCGGTTTATGGGATACGCGGTATTTT.

The gene calls are TRBV29-1 and TRBJ1-2; a possible D gene is TRBD1 (5 bases). This CDR3 has 11 amino acids. Germline V lookup: CDR1 SQVTM, CDR2 ANQGSEA. Trimming pared 7 bases from V and 8 bases from J, leaving 14 bases between. The CDR3 nucleotides read TGCAGCGCGGACATAGGTGGAGGCTACACCTTC. Protein sequence: CSADIGGGYTF.

The V call is TRBV7-9, the J call TRBJ1-1, with D unresolved. Trimming removed 3 bases from V and 3 bases from J, with 5 bases in between. Germline V lookup: CDR1 SEHNR, CDR2 FQNEAQ (reference sequence). The CDR3 is 12 amino acids. The CDR3 DNA is TGTGCCAGCAGCTTTGAGGACACTGAAGCTTTCTTT. Translation gives CASSFEDTEAFF.